The clone carrying this T cell receptor (beta chain) was counted between two and nine times. Its antigen is currently unknown. A CD45RO/CCR7/CD25/CD127/CD95/CD27 panel sorted naive, central memory, regulatory and stem cell-like memory CD4+ cells. These data come from a study of beta chain features in type 1 diabetes. TCRB transcripts that were expressed got sequenced, as all of the isolated RNA had been reverse transcribed. Sequencing used immunoSEQ multiplex PCR; TCRdb keeps in-frame clones, though not all of them. The sample has approximately 470,000 clones; 25% to 35% are singletons. Overall study findings and caveats: Over-representation of high TCR-expressing cells was a possible consequence of cDNA sequencing.

This CDR3 is built from 15 residues. CDR1 and CDR2 (germline): GTSNPN, SVGIG (reference sequence). Losses at the gene ends were 5 bases for V and 5 bases for J; bases not matched to a gene: 12. The source is a young man in good health. Sequencing was done on a sample of naive CD4+ T cells from blood. The chain joins TRBV30 to TRBJ1-2, with 9 positions matching TRBD1. The CDR3 coding sequence is TGTGCCTGGTGGGACAGGGCCCTCTTAGGATATGGCTACACCTTC. It translates to CAWWDRALLGYGYTF.